This T cell receptor (beta chain) was sequenced in a study of blood T cell repertoires in COVID-19. Overall study context: Sites in the United States, Italy and Spain provided acute and convalescent COVID-19 samples. PBMCs, B-cell-depleted T cells, or T cells provided the cDNA or gDNA that made up the material.

Original analysis: Amplification of reference gene primers provided the estimated nucleated cell counts. This table comes from immunoSEQ multiplex PCR, and its TCRdb copy is limited to in-frame clones, with some not included. Clone size and the V and J calls come from that table; the DNA yielded D and trimming. Among some 46,000 clones, 75% to 90% were seen once, and the ten largest hold 8%. This TCR came from a man aged 45-65 years with acute or convalescent COVID-19. Sequencing used peripheral blood.

CDR3 DNA: TGTGCCAGTACCATGAGAACCGGGGAGCTGTTTTTT. Protein product: CASTMRTGELFF. V gene TRBV19 combines with J gene TRBJ2-2; the D is unclear. This CDR3 has 12 residues. With 7 bases removed from V and 5 bases from J, the gap between germline ends came to 8 bases. Per the germline V gene, CDR1 is LNHDA and CDR2 is SQIVND (reference sequence).